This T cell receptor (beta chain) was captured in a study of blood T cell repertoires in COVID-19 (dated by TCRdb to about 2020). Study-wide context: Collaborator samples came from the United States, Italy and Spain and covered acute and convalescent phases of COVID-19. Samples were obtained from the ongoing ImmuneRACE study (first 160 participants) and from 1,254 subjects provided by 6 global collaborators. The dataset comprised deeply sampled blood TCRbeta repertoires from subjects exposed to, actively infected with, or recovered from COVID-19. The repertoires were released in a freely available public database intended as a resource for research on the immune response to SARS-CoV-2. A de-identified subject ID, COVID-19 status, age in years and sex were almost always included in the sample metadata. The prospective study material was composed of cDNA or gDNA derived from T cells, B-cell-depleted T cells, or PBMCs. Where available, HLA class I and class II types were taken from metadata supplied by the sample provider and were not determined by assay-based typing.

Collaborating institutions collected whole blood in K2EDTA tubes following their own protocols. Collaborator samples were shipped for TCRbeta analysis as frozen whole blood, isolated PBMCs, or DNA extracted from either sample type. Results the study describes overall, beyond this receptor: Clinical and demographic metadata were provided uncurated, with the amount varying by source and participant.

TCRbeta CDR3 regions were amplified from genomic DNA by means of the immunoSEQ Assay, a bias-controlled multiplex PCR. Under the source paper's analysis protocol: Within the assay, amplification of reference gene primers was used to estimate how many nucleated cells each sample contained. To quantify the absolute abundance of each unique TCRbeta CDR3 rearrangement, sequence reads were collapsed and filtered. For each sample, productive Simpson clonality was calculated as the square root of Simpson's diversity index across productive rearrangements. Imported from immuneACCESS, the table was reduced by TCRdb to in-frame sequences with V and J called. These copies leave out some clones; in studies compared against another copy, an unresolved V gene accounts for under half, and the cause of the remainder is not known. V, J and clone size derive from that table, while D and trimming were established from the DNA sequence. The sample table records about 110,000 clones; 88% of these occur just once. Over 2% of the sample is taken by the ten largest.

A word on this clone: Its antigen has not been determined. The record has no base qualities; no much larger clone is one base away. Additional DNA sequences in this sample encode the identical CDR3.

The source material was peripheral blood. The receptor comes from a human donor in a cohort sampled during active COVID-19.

The CDR3 amino acid sequence is: CASSPTGGTDTQYF. The nucleotides read TGTGCCAGCAGCCCTACAGGGGGCACAGATACGCAGTATTTT. Recombination joined TRBV7-3 with TRBJ2-3; the central 7 bases match TRBD1. The CDR3 starts with the cysteine, ends with the phenylalanine, and has 14 residues. The only DNA kept is the CDR3, 42 bases in frame from the first base. V is cut back by 5 bases and J by 1 base, with 3 bases in the junction unmatched. Reading the germline V gene gives CDR1 SGHTA and CDR2 FQGTGA.